One sample yielded the 21 T cell receptor beta chains listed below, sequenced in a study of shared clonotypes between healthy human individuals. TCRdb's copy holds only in-frame clones and misses some; the assay was immunoSEQ multiplex PCR. This sample carries around 2.5 million clones, under 95% of them seen once, and the ten largest clones take 0.36%. The material sequenced was naive CD4+ T cells from PBMCs. Sample subset: CD45RA+ positively selected. These receptors were obtained from a man aged 18 to 29 in good health. Some clones in this sample may be carry-over from other donors' samples.

As concerns this clone: Within the sample, other DNA sequences also encode this same CDR3. The rearrangement uses TRBV5-4 and TRBJ1-3; no clear D. Germline CDR1 reads SGHNT; CDR2 reads YYREEE (reference sequence). Trimming took off 1 base at V and 0 bases at J, with 5 bases between the two ends. The length of the CDR3 is 14 residues. The CDR3 is CASSLPGSGNTIYF. CDR3 sequence (DNA): TGTGCCAGCAGCTTGCCAGGCTCTGGAAACACCATATATTTT. Combining the CDR3 with reference TRBV5-4 and TRBJ1-3 gives the whole variable domain ETGVTQSPTHLIKTRGQQVTLRCSSQSGHNTVSWYQQALGQGPQFIFQYYREEENGRGNFPPRFSGLQFPNYSSELNVNALELDDSALYLCASSLPGSGNTIYFGEGSWLTVV.

The chain is built from TRBV5-4 and TRBJ2-3, with TRBD2 matching 10 bases. The CDR3 length is 16 residues. The germline gives CDR1 SGHNT, CDR2 YYREEE (reference sequence). V trimming: 3 bases; J trimming: 4 bases; junction bases outside the gene matches: 8. In nucleotides, the CDR3 is TGTGCCAGCAGCTATCGAGCGGGAGGGGGCGCAGATACGCAGTATTTT. Its translation: CASSYRAGGGADTQYF.

Details on this clone: Other DNA variants within this sample encode the same CDR3. This chain joins TRBV28 and TRBJ1-2; weak D call: TRBD1 (5 bases). Germline lookup yields CDR1 MDHEN and CDR2 SYDVKM. The germline V and J ends were trimmed by 3 bases and 5 bases, with 10 bases remaining between them. The CDR3 has 13 residues. CDR3 nucleotide sequence: TGTGCCAGCAGTTTGGGGGAAGGGTATGGCTACACCTTC. Amino acids: CASSLGEGYGYTF.

There are a few counts of this clone. The chain uses TRBV28 and TRBJ1-5, with unresolved D. The CDR3 extends over 12 amino acids. The V end was cut by 8 bases, the J end by 3 bases, with 8 bases between. The V gene's germline CDR1 is MDHEN and CDR2 SYDVKM. Written as DNA, the CDR3 is TGTGCCAGCTACAGAATCAATCAGCCCCAGCATTTT. This translates into CASYRINQPQHF.

The chain recombines TRBV2 with TRBJ1-5; D remains unclear. The CDR3 contains 11 residues. V dropped 8 bases and J dropped 4 bases, with 6 bases sitting between them. Germline values: CDR1 SNHLY, CDR2 FYNNEI. The DNA of the CDR3 is TGTGCCAGCGGGTTAAATCAGCCCCAGCATTTT. Translated, it gives CASGLNQPQHF.

This rearrangement joins TRBV2 to TRBJ1-2, with 8 bases lining up with TRBD1. With V trimmed by 3 bases and J by 5 bases, 8 bases remained unmatched. The CDR3 is 15 residues long. Germline CDR1 is SNHLY and CDR2 is FYNNEI. CDR3 loop: CASSDPAGGRYGYTF. CDR3 sequence (DNA): TGTGCCAGCAGTGACCCCGCAGGGGGCAGGTATGGCTACACCTTC.

The chain combines TRBV30 with TRBJ2-5; the D is unclear. The CDR3 spans 14 residues. CDR1 and CDR2 from the germline V gene are GTSNPN and SVGIG (reference sequence). The V and J ends lost 1 base and 0 bases respectively, with 9 bases between them. The CDR3 spells CAWSGLMNQETQYF. CDR3 sequence (DNA): TGTGCCTGGAGTGGATTGATGAACCAAGAGACCCAGTACTTC.

The rearrangement links TRBV9 to TRBJ1-1, with D perhaps matching TRBD1 (5 bases). CDR3 length: 14 residues. Looked up from germline, CDR1 is SGDLS and CDR2 is YYNGEE. V was clipped by 3 bases and J by 9 bases, with 18 bases between them. The CDR3 coding sequence is TGTGCCAGCAGCGCGGGGACGGGACCACCAAAAGCTTTCTTT. This translates into CASSAGTGPPKAFF.

V is TRBV5-1 and J is TRBJ2-1; D gene ambiguous. Germline CDR1 SGHRS, CDR2 YFSETQ. The V and J ends lost 3 bases and 2 bases respectively, with 6 bases between them. This CDR3 is built from 13 residues. CDR3 in DNA: TGCGCCAGCAGCTCGAGAACCTACAATGAGCAGTTCTTC. Amino acids: CASSSRTYNEQFF.

This clone was seen a few times. The gene calls are TRBV7-2 and TRBJ1-1; D perhaps matches TRBD1 (6 bases). The CDR3 loop spans 12 amino acids. Germline values: CDR1 SGHTA, CDR2 FQGNSA. V lost 5 bases and J 7 bases, leaving 11 bases between the germline ends. The CDR3 loop is CASSLLGHEAFF. For the CDR3, the DNA is TGTGCCAGCAGCCTATTGGGACATGAAGCTTTCTTT.

This sequence joins TRBV18 and TRBJ2-3; no reliable D call. CDR1 and CDR2 (germline): KGHSH, LQKENI. The length of the CDR3 is 12 residues. The ends were cut back, 6 bases at V and 4 bases at J, with 8 bases in the middle. This chain's CDR3 is CASSFEPDTQYF. The CDR3 DNA follows: TGTGCCAGCTCGTTTGAGCCAGATACGCAGTATTTT. Full variable domain (outside the CDR3, taken from reference TRBV18 and TRBJ2-3): NAGVMQNPRHLVRRRGQEARLRCSPMKGHSHVYWYRQLPEEGLKFMVYLQKENIIDESGMPKERFSAEFPKEGPSILRIQQVVRGDSAAYFCASSFEPDTQYFGPGTRLTVL.

For this clone: The same CDR3 is also encoded by other DNA sequences in this sample. The chain couples TRBV28 to TRBJ2-2, with D unresolved. CDR3 length: 11 residues. The V end was cut by 1 base, the J end by 6 bases, with 0 bases between. Germline lookup yields CDR1 MDHEN and CDR2 SYDVKM. The CDR3 loop reads CASSLSGELFF. CDR3 nucleotides: TGTGCCAGCAGTTTATCCGGGGAGCTGTTTTTT.

This clone was detected only once. This sequence joins TRBV5-1 and TRBJ2-1; D remains ambiguous. Germline V CDR1 and CDR2: SGHRS, YFSETQ. This CDR3 is 15 amino acids long. Trimming removed 1 base from V and 4 bases from J, with 12 bases in between. The CDR3 sequence: CASSLSGTLYNEQFF. CDR3 DNA: TGCGCCAGCAGCTTGTCTGGCACCCTGTACAATGAGCAGTTCTTC.

The rearrangement links TRBV6-5 to TRBJ1-2, with 7 bases lining up with TRBD1. Looked up from germline, CDR1 is MNHEY and CDR2 is SVGAGI. The CDR3 consists of 13 residues. The ends lost 6 bases at V and 2 bases at J; junction bases unmatched: 3. The CDR3 DNA is TGTGCCAGCAGGACAGGGCCAAACTATGGCTACACCTTC. Residues: CASRTGPNYGYTF.

The chain employs TRBV4-1 and TRBJ2-3; weak D call: TRBD2 (5 bases). Germline-derived CDR1 and CDR2 are MGHRA and YSYEKL. The germline V and J ends were trimmed by 0 bases and 2 bases, with 12 bases remaining between them. This CDR3 comprises 16 residues. The chain's CDR3 is CASSQETGSDTDTQYF. Written as DNA, the CDR3 is TGCGCCAGCAGCCAAGAAACGGGGTCCGACACAGATACGCAGTATTTT.

The sample holds one count of this clone. The chain is built from TRBV14 and TRBJ2-5; 11 positions agree with TRBD2. The V gene's germline CDR1 is SGHDN and CDR2 FVKESK. The CDR3 covers 14 residues. V was pared by 5 bases and J by 5 bases, with 4 bases of the junction left unmatched. CDR3 nucleotides: TGTGCCAGCAGCGGGCTAGCGGGAGGCGAGACCCAGTACTTC. Translated: CASSGLAGGETQYF.

Regarding this clone: In the same sample, other DNA sequences code for this CDR3. The chain couples TRBV5-1 to TRBJ2-5; D unresolved. CDR1 SGHRS and CDR2 YFSETQ come from the germline V gene. V shed 0 bases and J shed 1 base, with 7 bases lying between them. The CDR3 is made up of 14 amino acids. The CDR3 sequence: CASSLAPPQETQYF. CDR3 sequence (DNA): TGCGCCAGCAGCTTGGCCCCCCCCCAAGAGACCCAGTACTTC.

The J gene is TRBJ2-3, the V gene TRBV2; D possibly corresponds to TRBD1 (6 bases). The CDR3 consists of 15 residues. The V and J ends lost 5 bases and 3 bases respectively, with 15 bases between them. Germline CDR1 and CDR2: SNHLY and FYNNEI. CDR3 residues: CASSQQGIWTDTQYF. The CDR3, as DNA: TGTGCCAGCAGTCAACAGGGAATTTGGACAGATACGCAGTATTTT.

The CDR3 spells CAISDQGRRESVGEQYF. For the CDR3, the DNA is TGTGCCATCAGTGACCAGGGGCGGCGGGAGTCCGTTGGCGAGCAGTACTTC. The chain links TRBV10-3 to TRBJ2-7; TRBD2 might be the D (7 bases). Trimming removed 3 bases at V and 6 bases at J, with 24 bases between. Germline lookup yields CDR1 ENHRY and CDR2 SYGVKD. There are 17 residues in the CDR3.

Here the CDR3 DNA reads TGTGCCAGCAGCTCAGGAAGTGGCGGGAGGGCTACTCAGTTCTTC. Protein: CASSSGSGGRATQFF. V and J are TRBV11-3 and TRBJ2-1; 9 bases fit TRBD2. This CDR3 is 15 amino acids long. Germline V gene data show CDR1 as SGHNT and CDR2 as YENEEA. Trimming took 4 bases from V and 13 from J; bases not matched to a gene: 14.

This clone was seen a few times. Other DNA sequences from this sample encode an identical CDR3 as well. The V call is TRBV30, the J call TRBJ1-5; D remains unclear. Germline V gene data show CDR1 as GTSNPN and CDR2 as SVGIG (reference sequence). Deletions cut 0 bases from V and 1 base from J, with 4 bases between. This CDR3 region has 13 residues. The CDR3 region is CAWSVLSNQPQHF. The CDR3 DNA follows: TGTGCCTGGAGTGTACTAAGCAATCAGCCCCAGCATTTT. The variable domain in full, completed from reference TRBV30 and TRBJ1-5, reads SQTIHQWPATLVQPVGSPLSLECTVEGTSNPNLYWYRQAAGRGLQLLFYSVGIGQISSEVPQNLSASRPQDRQFILSSKKLLLSDSGFYLCAWSVLSNQPQHFGDGTRLSIL.